This T cell receptor (beta chain) derives from a study of early T cells in non-severe SARS-CoV-2 infection. Across the study: Sequencing of unsorted whole blood was done on bulk RNA, leaving chains unpaired. General study points: Clonotype matching in VDJdb favored anti-spike CD8 responses and did not capture private and CD4 specificities.

In the library, individual cDNA molecules carried attached unique molecular identifiers. TCRdb used MiXCR to reprocess the 5' RACE reads, holding one entry per CDR3 protein. This sample has 40,000 to 45,000 distinct CDR3 sequences, with under 13% found just once. This clonotype appeared many times. Its antigen is still unknown. The CDR3 is made up of 14 amino acids. Trimming shortened V by 4 bases and J by 7 bases, and 15 bases separated the two germline ends. In germline, CDR1 is KGHDR, CDR2 SFDVKD. The TCR originated in an adult who was a healthcare worker with PCR-confirmed SARS-CoV-2 infection or an uninfected control (not recorded which). The rearrangement links TRBV24-1 to TRBJ1-2; D remains ambiguous. The sequencing sample was made of whole blood. Written as DNA, the CDR3 is TGTGCCACCAGTGAGGACGGAAGGGATGGTGGCTACACCTTC. It is translated as CATSEDGRDGGYTF.